Sequencing of this TCR beta chain was carried out in a study of T cells in women clearing cervical HPV infection. Overall study: With HLA typing for only a few women, HLA confounding remains possible. Findings and limits, study-wide: TRBV6-7 abundance was lower in cases than controls (0.11% versus 0.16%).

CDR3 length: 12 residues. Looked up from germline, CDR1 is SGHVS and CDR2 is FQNEAQ. Libraries were prepared by immunoSEQ multiplex PCR; TCRdb keeps only in-frame clonotypes and omits some of them. This table holds some 10,000 clones. In the case of this clone: Its target is unknown. The CDR3 is cut off 3 residues early in the read; its end comes from the germline J gene.

The TCR comes from a woman between 18 and 70 years old with a cervical HPV16 infection that either progressed to CIN3+ or cleared (not recorded which). The chain has TRBV7-8 and TRBJ1-1; a possible D gene is TRBD1 (5 bases). Specimen: blood buffy coat. CDR3 DNA, as far as it was read: TGTGCCAGCAGCAAGGGGAAGTCTAAA. It codes for CASSKGKSK. The entire CDR3 protein reads CASSKGKSKAFF.